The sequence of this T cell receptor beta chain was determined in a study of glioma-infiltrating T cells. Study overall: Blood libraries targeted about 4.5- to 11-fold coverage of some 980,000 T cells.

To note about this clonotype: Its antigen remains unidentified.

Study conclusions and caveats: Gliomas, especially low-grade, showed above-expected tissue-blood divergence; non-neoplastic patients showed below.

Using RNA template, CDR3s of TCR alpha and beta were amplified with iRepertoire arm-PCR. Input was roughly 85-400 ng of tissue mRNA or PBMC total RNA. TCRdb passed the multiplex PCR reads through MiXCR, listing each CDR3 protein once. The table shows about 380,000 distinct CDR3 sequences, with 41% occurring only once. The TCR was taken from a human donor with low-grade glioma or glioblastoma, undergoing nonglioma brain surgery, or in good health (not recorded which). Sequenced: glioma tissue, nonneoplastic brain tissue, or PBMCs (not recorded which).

The CDR3 nucleotides are TGTGCCAGCAGTCTCGCGGGAGGGCCTTCATGCTACAATGAGCAGTTCTTC. This gives the protein CASSLAGGPSCYNEQFF. The chain has TRBV27 and TRBJ2-1; 9 nucleotides line up with TRBD2. CDR1 MNHEY and CDR2 SMNVEV come from the germline V gene (reference sequence). The V segment lost 5 bases and the J segment 3 bases; nucleotides outside the gene matches: 11. The CDR3 loop spans 17 amino acids.